This T cell receptor beta chain was found in a study of T cell repertoires in cytomegalovirus infection. As for the study in general: Alongside well-studied HLA-B-restricted CMV epitopes, recently identified HLA-C-restricted CMV epitopes were also used. Evidence of both CMV infection and a matching HLA type came from public TCR beta signatures.

The trim removed 7 bases at V and 5 bases at J, leaving 4 bases unmatched. CDR1 is SNHLY and CDR2 is FYNNEI in the germline V gene. This CDR3 has 14 amino acids. TCRdb itself ran the reads through MiXCR, one entry per CDR3 protein. Of around 900,000 distinct CDR3 sequences in the sample, roughly 31% were seen once. On this clonotype: Its antigen is not identified.

Findings of the study overall: Predominance within the ex vivo response was attributable to HLA-C-restricted CMV-specific TCR beta clonotypes.

This material consisted of cultured CD8+ T cells from PBMCs, taken from culture after CMV antigen stimulation. This clonotype was obtained from a human donor in good health (CMV status not recorded). Some clones in this sample may be carry-over from other donors' samples. This chain joins TRBV2 and TRBJ1-6; 8 bases map to TRBD1. CDR3 protein: CASMVDRDNSPLHF. The CDR3 coding sequence is TGTGCCAGCATGGTGGACAGGGATAATTCACCCCTCCACTTT. Full variable domain (rest looked up from reference TRBV2 and TRBJ1-6): EPEVTQTPSHQVTQMGQEVILRCVPISNHLYFYWYRQILGQKVEFLVSFYNNEISEKSEIFDDQFSVERPDGSNFTLKIRSTKLEDSAMYFCASMVDRDNSPLHFGNGTRLTVT.